The 29 T cell receptor beta chains below come from one sample, sequenced in a study of immune evolution from preneoplasia to lung adenocarcinoma listed by TCRdb under 2021. The method was the immunoSEQ multiplex PCR assay. Here the immuneACCESS table is served through TCRdb, limited to in-frame sequences with V and J called. Missing clones are a known gap in these copies; in checked studies unresolved V genes cover under half, and the rest lacks a known reason. Across this sample there are about 4,100 clones, with 76% seen only once. The ten largest account for around 14% of the sample. The specimen was FFPE invasive lung adenocarcinoma tissue. Explained via the paper, the cell subset or site label denotes: frankly invasive lung adenocarcinoma (ADC). The receptors here all came from a person aged 65 to 85 with invasive lung adenocarcinoma. Some clones in this sample may be carry-over from other donors' samples.

V gene TRBV9 combines with J gene TRBJ2-5; TRBD1 or TRBD2 may be the D gene (5 bases each). The V gene lost 3 bases and the J gene lost 5 bases, with 14 bases spanning the gap. The CDR3 consists of 14 residues. The V gene's germline CDR1 is SGDLS and CDR2 YYNGEE. The CDR3 loop reads CASSAPGPDETQYF. CDR3 bases: TGTGCCAGCAGCGCCCCGGGGCCAGACGAGACCCAGTACTTC.

In the case of this clone: Germline is not matched at one junction end, which may reflect a read error. The rearrangement uses TRBV6-5 and TRBJ1-3; no firm D call. Germline V gene sequence: CDR1 MNHEY, CDR2 SVGAGI. The CDR3 is made up of 12 amino acids. CDR3 in amino acids: CASSDSGNTIYF. For the CDR3, the DNA is TGTGCCAGCAGTGACTCTGGAAACACCATATATTTT.

This chain links TRBV18 with TRBJ2-5; D not certain. Germline-derived CDR1 and CDR2 are KGHSH and LQKENI. This CDR3 has 13 amino acids. V lost 0 bases and J 11 bases, leaving 13 bases between the germline ends. Written as DNA, the CDR3 is TGTGCCAGCTCACCACCGTCAGCGCGTGAGCAGTACTTC. It translates to CASSPPSAREQYF.

The V call is TRBV10-3, the J call TRBJ2-7; 8 nucleotides match TRBD2. Germline V gene data show CDR1 as ENHRY and CDR2 as SYGVKD. The CDR3 contains 14 residues. J gave up 0 bases and V 4 bases, and 2 bases lay outside the gene matches. CDR3 amino acids: CAISVGTSSYEQYF. CDR3 nucleotide sequence: TGTGCCATCAGTGTTGGGACTAGCTCCTACGAGCAGTACTTC.

This rearrangement joins TRBV11-3 to TRBJ1-1, with TRBD1 matching 8 bases. Trimming at V came to 3 bases and at J to 1 base, leaving 1 base not matched to a gene. This CDR3 contains 14 residues. Germline CDR1 and CDR2: SGHNT and YENEEA. The CDR3 sequence: CASSFGQGNTEAFF. The CDR3 DNA reads TGTGCCAGCAGCTTCGGACAGGGGAACACTGAAGCTTTCTTT. The full variable domain, its missing parts supplied by reference TRBV11-3 and TRBJ1-1, is EAGVVQSPRYKIIEKKQPVAFWCNPISGHNTLYWYLQNLGQGPELLIRYENEEAVDDSQLPKDRFSAERLKGVDSTLKIQPAELGDSAVYLCASSFGQGNTEAFFGQGTRLTVV.

Comments on this clone: Different DNA sequences within this sample yield the same CDR3. The genes are TRBV10-3 and TRBJ1-5; 7 bases fit TRBD1. The germline gives CDR1 ENHRY, CDR2 SYGVKD. The CDR3 length is 14 residues. Unmatched junction bases numbered 4, after V lost 8 bases and J lost 0 bases. The CDR3 nucleotides read TGTGCCATCGGTACAGGGGATAGCAATCAGCCCCAGCATTTT. Translating gives CAIGTGDSNQPQHF.

V usage is TRBV2 and J usage is TRBJ1-4, with a tentative D call TRBD1 (6 bases). The CDR3 has 14 residues. V lost 2 bases, J lost 8 bases, and 12 bases lay in between. The germline V gene has CDR1 SNHLY and CDR2 FYNNEI. CDR3 in amino acids: CASSERPGEEKLFF. The CDR3 DNA is TGTGCCAGCAGTGAAAGGCCAGGGGAAGAAAAACTGTTTTTT.

This clone was seen just once. The J gene is TRBJ1-2, the V gene TRBV27, with 7 bases identical to TRBD1. V trimming: 8 bases; J trimming: 5 bases; junction bases outside the gene matches: 17. Per germline, CDR1 MNHEY and CDR2 SMNVEV (reference sequence). The CDR3 extends over 16 amino acids. The CDR3 nucleotides read TGTGCCAGCCGCCTGGGGTCAGGGGGGGGGTATTATGGCTACACCTTC. This encodes CASRLGSGGGYYGYTF.

The table lists this clone with a count of one. The chain couples TRBV20-1 to TRBJ1-2; D gene unclear. Trimming stripped 1 base from V and 5 bases from J, with 5 bases between. This CDR3 spans 11 amino acids. Germline V CDR1 and CDR2: DFQATT, SNEGSKA (reference sequence). This CDR3 is CSARGGYGYTF. CDR3 nucleotides: TGCAGTGCTAGAGGCGGGTATGGCTACACCTTC.

V usage is TRBV4-2 and J usage is TRBJ1-1, with D possibly being TRBD1 (6 bases). There are 15 residues in the CDR3. Germline-derived CDR1 and CDR2 are LGHNA and YNFKEQ. Between the trimmed V and J ends, which lost 3 bases and 1 base, there was a span of 12 bases. CDR3 nucleotides: TGTGCCAGCAGCCACAGGGGACGGGGGAACACTGAAGCTTTCTTT. It encodes CASSHRGRGNTEAFF.

The chain carries TRBV12-5 and TRBJ2-3; a weak D match, TRBD2 (5 bases). The CDR3 loop spans 15 amino acids. Germline CDR1 reads LGHNT; CDR2 reads FRNRAP. V shed 2 bases and J shed 0 bases, with 9 bases lying between them. The CDR3 spells CASGLLRTSTDTQYF. CDR3 nucleotides: TGTGCTAGTGGTTTGTTGCGGACTAGCACAGATACGCAGTATTTT.

A few counts support this clone. This chain links TRBV10-3 with TRBJ1-2, with a tentative D call TRBD1 (6 bases). Germline V gene lookup returns CDR1 ENHRY and CDR2 SYGVKD. The CDR3 totals 12 residues. V lost 5 bases, J lost 8 bases, and 12 bases lay in between. The CDR3 DNA follows: TGTGCCATCAGTCCACAGGGTCGCGGCTACACCTTC. It specifies CAISPQGRGYTF.

This clone was seen only a few times. The V call is TRBV21-1, the J call TRBJ1-1. TRBV21-1 represents a pseudogene. CDR3 length: 18 amino acids. Here the CDR3 reads CASSKTIRGPGCYTEAFF. CDR3 in DNA: TGTGCCAGCAGCAAAACCATTCGGGGACCTGGGTGTTACACTGAAGCTTTCTTT.

This sequence joins TRBV27 and TRBJ2-3, with a weak D call TRBD2 (5 bases). V lost 6 bases, J lost 8 bases, and 15 bases lay in between. The CDR3 runs 13 residues. The germline gives CDR1 MNHEY, CDR2 SMNVEV (reference sequence). This CDR3 is CASSPAPAGTQYF. In DNA form, the CDR3 reads TGTGCCAGCAGCCCCGCTCCTGCGGGTACGCAGTATTTT.

The chain employs TRBV2 and TRBJ1-2; no clear D. Trimming left V 2 bases short and J 8 bases short, with 9 bases between. In germline, CDR1 is SNHLY, CDR2 FYNNEI. CDR3 length: 12 amino acids. CDR3 nucleotides: TGTGCCAGCAGTGAAATGGGAATAGGCTACACCTTC. Amino acids: CASSEMGIGYTF.

The DNA of the CDR3 is TGTGCCACCAGCACCGGGTACGACTACAATGAGCAGTTCTTC. This codes for CATSTGYDYNEQFF. The rearrangement links TRBV15 to TRBJ2-1; D ambiguous. Germline V lookup: CDR1 LNHNV, CDR2 YYDKDF (reference sequence). V lost 4 bases to trimming and J lost 3 bases, with 10 bases between them. CDR3 size: 14 residues.

This clone was seen more than once but under ten times. The genes are TRBV7-9 and TRBJ1-1; perhaps TRBD1 as D (6 bases). Deletions cut 5 bases from V and 1 base from J, with 8 bases between. The germline CDR1 and CDR2 sequences are SEHNR and FQNEAQ (reference sequence). The CDR3 has 13 residues. The CDR3 DNA sequence: TGTGCCAGCAGCATGACAGGGAACACTGAAGCTTTCTTT. Protein sequence: CASSMTGNTEAFF.

The chain is built from TRBV18 and TRBJ2-3; D uncertain. Germline V CDR1 and CDR2: KGHSH, LQKENI. The CDR3 sequence is 12 residues long. Deletions cut 0 bases from V and 4 bases from J, with 2 bases between. CDR3 sequence reads: CASSPPSDTQYF. The CDR3 DNA follows: TGTGCCAGCTCACCACCCTCAGATACGCAGTATTTT.

In this sample, this clone turned up a few times. The chain is built from TRBV13 and TRBJ2-1; D assignment may be TRBD1 or TRBD2 (6 bases each). Trimming removed 0 bases at V and 5 bases at J, with 11 bases between. The CDR3 has 15 amino acids. Germline CDR1 and CDR2: PRHDT and FYEKMQ (reference sequence). The DNA of the CDR3 is TGTGCCAGCAGCTTAGGACAGGGAGGCCACAATGAGCAGTTCTTC. Its translation is CASSLGQGGHNEQFF.

This clone was observed a few times. The V and J genes are TRBV4-2 and TRBJ2-7; 10 bases are shared with TRBD1. V was pared by 2 bases and J by 2 bases, with 3 bases of the junction left unmatched. Germline V gives CDR1 LGHNA, CDR2 YNFKEQ. This CDR3 is built from 15 residues. CDR3 nucleotide sequence: TGTGCCAGCAGCCAATCCGGGACAGGGGCCTACGAGCAGTACTTC. Residues: CASSQSGTGAYEQYF.

V gene TRBV19 combines with J gene TRBJ1-2, with 8 bases identical to TRBD1. V was pared by 8 bases and J by 3 bases, with 8 bases of the junction left unmatched. This CDR3 spans 14 amino acids. CDR1 and CDR2 (germline): LNHDA, SQIVND (reference sequence). CDR3 DNA sequence: TGTGCCAGTGCACTACGACAGGGGCACTATGGCTACACCTTC. Its protein product is CASALRQGHYGYTF. The variable domain in full, with the rest retrieved from reference TRBV19 and TRBJ1-2, is DGGITQSPKYLFRKEGQNVTLSCEQNLNHDAMYWYRQDPGQGLRLIYYSQIVNDFQKGDIAEGYSVSREKKESFPLTVTSAQKNPTAFYLCASALRQGHYGYTFGSGTRLTVV.

The rearrangement uses TRBV9 and TRBJ2-3; no definite D call. The CDR3 contains 15 residues. V gave up 0 bases and J gave up 1 base, with 9 bases separating them. CDR1 and CDR2 (germline): SGDLS, YYNGEE. As DNA, the CDR3 is TGTGCCAGCAGCGTAGCGGGTCGGGGCACAGATACGCAGTATTTT. Translating gives CASSVAGRGTDTQYF.

This clone was detected once. This chain joins TRBV28 and TRBJ2-2; 9 nucleotides align to TRBD2. The V and J ends lost 4 bases and 7 bases, in that order; junction bases with no gene match: 10. The CDR3 runs to 16 residues. Germline values: CDR1 MDHEN, CDR2 SYDVKM. As DNA, the CDR3 is TGTGCCAGCAGTTCCCGGGTAGCGGGAGTCGTCGGGGAGCTGTTTTTT. It yields the protein CASSSRVAGVVGELFF. The full variable domain, rest sourced from reference TRBV28 and TRBJ2-2, is DVKVTQSSRYLVKRTGEKVFLECVQDMDHENMFWYRQDPGLGLRLIYFSYDVKMKEKGDIPEGYSVSREKKERFSLILESASTNQTSMYLCASSSRVAGVVGELFFGEGSRLTVL.

V gene TRBV6-1 combines with J gene TRBJ1-2; D remains ambiguous. Germline loops: CDR1 MNHNS, CDR2 SASEGT. Trimming cost V 7 bases and J 8 bases, with 20 bases left between them. The CDR3 extends over 14 amino acids. The CDR3 region has the DNA TGTGCCAGCATCGAAGACGTCTTCCAAGGAGGCTACACCTTC. Its protein is CASIEDVFQGGYTF.

The rearrangement joins TRBV6-4 to TRBJ2-3, with 7 bases matching TRBD2. This CDR3 has 16 amino acids. Germline CDR1 and CDR2: MRHNA and SNTAGT. The junction had 3 bases not matched to a gene; V was cut back by 0 bases and J by 0 bases. CDR3 bases: TGTGCCAGCAGTGACTCATTCGGGGGGAGCACAGATACGCAGTATTTT. The encoded protein is CASSDSFGGSTDTQYF.

The genes are TRBV21-1 and TRBJ2-3; the table gives TRBD2 as D, unverified against the DNA. TRBV21-1 is marked as a pseudogene. CDR3 length equals 15 residues. The CDR3 DNA follows: TGTGCCAGCAGCACGCATAGGAGGAAAACAGATACGCAGTATTTT. This codes for CASSTHRRKTDTQYF.

The V and J genes are TRBV19 and TRBJ2-1; 9 bases line up with TRBD1. CDR3 length: 18 residues. With V trimmed by 1 base and J by 4 bases, 11 bases remained unmatched. Germline lookup yields CDR1 LNHDA and CDR2 SQIVND (reference sequence). The CDR3 nucleotides are TGTGCCAGTAGTATAGGACAGGGGGTTGGGACACGGTACAATGAGCAGTTCTTC. Protein product: CASSIGQGVGTRYNEQFF.

This clone was seen only a few times. The chain recombines TRBV4-1 with TRBJ2-3, with 9 bases that match TRBD2. Germline-derived CDR1 and CDR2 are MGHRA and YSYEKL. The V and J ends lost 3 bases and 2 bases, in that order; junction bases with no gene match: 9. The CDR3 loop spans 17 amino acids. The DNA of the CDR3 is TGCGCCAGCAGCCAGAGCGGGACTAGCAGAGTCACAGATACGCAGTATTTT. Protein: CASSQSGTSRVTDTQYF.

The rearrangement links TRBV6-5 to TRBJ1-3; 7 nucleotides match TRBD1. V shed 6 bases and J 0 bases; nucleotides not matched to a gene: 5. Germline loops: CDR1 MNHEY, CDR2 SVGAGI. This CDR3 region has 15 residues. The CDR3 nucleotides are TGTGCCAGCAGGGGGACAGCCCGCTCTGGAAACACCATATATTTT. Translated, it gives CASRGTARSGNTIYF.